Listed here are 10 T cell receptor beta chains from one sample, sequenced in a study of T cells in Graves' hyperthyroidism and ophthalmopathy (dated by TCRdb to the late 2010s). Library creation used multiplex PCR. The sample was run on an Illumina HiSeq 2000. TCR beta CDR3 regions were amplified from RNA transcripts. A first-round RT-PCR of the TCR CDR3 used the HTBI primer set with the Qiagen OneStep RT-PCR kit. The raw public data were reprocessed by TCRdb itself: fastp quality trimming at Q25, MiXCR clonotype calling, in-frame beta chains only. Identical CDR3 protein sequences are pooled into one entry, listed with their most common genes and DNA. The sample has 280,000 or so distinct CDR3 sequences on record, less than 30% of them singletons. The ten largest clones represent about 25% of the sample. Sequencing was carried out using blood. Source of these receptors: a man aged 40-49 years with Graves' hyperthyroidism that later progressed to Graves' ophthalmopathy.

The chain is built from TRBV3-1 and TRBJ1-5, with D perhaps TRBD1 (6 bases). The CDR3 consists of 15 residues. The V end was cut by 4 bases, the J end by 9 bases, with 19 bases between. Germline V gives CDR1 LGHDT, CDR2 YNNKEL (reference sequence). This CDR3 reads CASSRGGQGPWPQHF. The CDR3 DNA reads as TGTGCCAGCAGCCGAGGGGGGCAGGGACCTTGGCCCCAGCATTTT.

The rearrangement joins TRBV6-1 to TRBJ1-2, with D unclear. The V end was cut by 6 bases, the J end by 7 bases, with 9 bases between. Germline loops: CDR1 MNHNS, CDR2 SASEGT. The CDR3 runs 11 residues. CDR3 sequence (DNA): TGTGCCAGCAGCGACACTGGTGGCTACACCTTC. Protein sequence: CASSDTGGYTF.

This clonotype was seen at least ten times. V and J are TRBV7-3 and TRBJ2-3; no clear D gene. Germline CDR1 and CDR2: SGHTA and FQGTGA. V gave up 1 base and J gave up 3 bases, with 5 bases separating them. The CDR3 sequence is 13 residues long. CDR3 sequence reads: CASSLSPTDTQYF. The CDR3 DNA reads as TGTGCCAGCAGCTTAAGCCCAACAGATACGCAGTATTTT.

This clonotype was found many times. The CDR3 sequence is CASSDFLYGTQYF. The CDR3 region has the DNA TGTGCCAGCAGTGACTTTTTGTACGGGACCCAGTACTTC. The V and J genes are TRBV6-1 and TRBJ2-5, with no clear D. This CDR3 is built from 13 residues. Trimming removed 3 bases from V and 7 bases from J, with 12 bases in between. The germline V gene has CDR1 MNHNS and CDR2 SASEGT.

The chain uses TRBV6-1 and TRBJ1-1, with D maybe TRBD1 (5 bases). V was shortened by 6 bases and J by 1 base, with 12 bases between the two germline ends. Germline-derived CDR1 and CDR2 are MNHNS and SASEGT. The CDR3 is 14 residues long. CDR3 DNA sequence: TGTGCCAGCAGGCAGGGACTGACGAACACTGAAGCTTTCTTT. It yields the protein CASRQGLTNTEAFF.

The sample holds many counts of this clonotype. V is TRBV2 and J is TRBJ1-5, with D maybe TRBD1 (6 bases). There are 13 residues in the CDR3. The V end lost 6 bases, the J end lost 5 bases, and 11 bases lay between the germline ends. Germline V gives CDR1 SNHLY, CDR2 FYNNEI. The CDR3 here is CASSLTGHQPQHF. CDR3 nucleotide sequence: TGTGCCAGCAGCCTCACAGGGCATCAGCCCCAGCATTTT.

The chain employs TRBV25-1 and TRBJ2-7, with 7 nucleotides matching TRBD1. V lost 4 bases, J lost 2 bases, and 8 bases stayed unmatched. Germline V CDR1 and CDR2: MGHDK, SYGVNS. The CDR3 loop spans 15 amino acids. The CDR3 spells CASSVSGTVPYEQYF. The CDR3 DNA reads TGTGCCAGCAGTGTCTCCGGGACAGTGCCCTACGAGCAGTACTTC.

The V call is TRBV6-1, the J call TRBJ2-4; possible D gene TRBD2, 5 bases. Trimming stripped 3 bases from V and 1 base from J, with 10 bases between. Looked up from germline, CDR1 is MNHNS and CDR2 is SASEGT. This CDR3 region has 15 residues. CDR3 bases: TGTGCCAGCAGTGAGAGGGTGCGGGCCAAAAACATTCAGTACTTC. It translates to CASSERVRAKNIQYF.

This clonotype was counted ten times or more. The chain has TRBV13 and TRBJ1-2; D might be TRBD1 (6 bases). The V end was cut by 6 bases, the J end by 1 base, with 12 bases between. CDR3 length: 14 amino acids. CDR1 and CDR2 from the germline V gene are PRHDT and FYEKMQ (reference sequence). Here the CDR3 reads CASSSWDNNYGYTF. CDR3 bases: TGTGCCAGCAGTTCCTGGGACAATAACTATGGCTACACCTTC.

This clonotype was seen repeatedly, ten times or more. The chain is built from TRBV20-1 and TRBJ1-5; 7 nucleotides agree with TRBD1. The germline V gene encodes CDR1 DFQATT and CDR2 SNEGSKA (reference sequence). The CDR3 extends over 15 amino acids. J lost 1 base, V lost 5 bases, and 8 bases had no gene match. The CDR3 bases are TGCAGTGCTTCCCGGCAGGGGGGGAGCAATCAGCCCCAGCATTTT. This sequence encodes CSASRQGGSNQPQHF.